This T cell receptor (beta chain) was found in a study of technical replicates of blood from a few donors. Profiling relied on immunoSEQ multiplex PCR, and the TCRdb table lists in-frame clones only, not all of them. The sample carries tens of thousands of clones, around 90% recorded once. In germline, CDR1 is MNHEY, CDR2 SMNVEV (reference sequence). The trim removed 6 bases at V and 0 bases at J, leaving 9 bases unmatched. This CDR3 contains 16 residues. The clonotype was recovered from a human donor in good health. Material: T cells isolated from PBMCs. V usage is TRBV27 and J usage is TRBJ1-2, with 8 bases that match TRBD1. CDR3 coding DNA: TGTGCCAGCAGCTACCTTGGACAGGGCTCTAACTATGGCTACACCTTC. Translation: CASSYLGQGSNYGYTF.